This T cell receptor (beta chain) was recovered during a study of shared clonotypes between healthy human individuals. The CDR3 totals 17 residues. V lost 2 bases and J lost 11; bases outside the gene matches: 12. CDR1 ENHRY and CDR2 SYGVKD come from the germline V gene. Sequencing was performed with immunoSEQ multiplex PCR; in TCRdb, only in-frame clones are kept and a portion is missing. The table lists over a million clones, roughly 97% of them singletons. The genes are TRBV10-3 and TRBJ2-1, with 13 positions matching TRBD2. The sequenced material came from naive CD4+ T cells sorted from blood. Noted subset: CD45RA+ positively selected. This clonotype was obtained from a man in his thirties or forties in good health. The CDR3 DNA is TGTGCCATCAGTGAGCCGACAGGACTAGCGGGAGTGAACAAGCAGTTCTTC. Residues: CAISEPTGLAGVNKQFF.